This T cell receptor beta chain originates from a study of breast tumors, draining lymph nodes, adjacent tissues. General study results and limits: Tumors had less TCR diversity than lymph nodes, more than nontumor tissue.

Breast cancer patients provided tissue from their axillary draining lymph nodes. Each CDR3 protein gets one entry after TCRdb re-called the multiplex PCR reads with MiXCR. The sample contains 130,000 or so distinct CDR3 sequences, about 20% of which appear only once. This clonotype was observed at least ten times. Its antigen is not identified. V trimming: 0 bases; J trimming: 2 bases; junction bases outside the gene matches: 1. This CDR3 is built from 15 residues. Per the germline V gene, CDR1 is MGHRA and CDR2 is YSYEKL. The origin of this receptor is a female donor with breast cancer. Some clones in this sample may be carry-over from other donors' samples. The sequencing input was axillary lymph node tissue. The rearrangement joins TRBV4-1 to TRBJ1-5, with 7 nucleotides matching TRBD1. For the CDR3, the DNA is TGCGCCAGCAGCCAAGATGGGACAGGCAATCAGCCCCAGCATTTT. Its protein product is CASSQDGTGNQPQHF.